This T cell receptor (beta chain) appears in the sequencing data of a study of beta chain features in type 1 diabetes (dated by TCRdb to the late 2010s). Turning to the overall study: No differences in mean age, gender distribution, total cell number or subset yield were found between patients and healthy donors. Regulatory and stem cell-like memory subsets were isolated from only 8 patients and about 8 healthy donors, whereas naive and central memory subsets came from all 30 or so donors. A total of approximately 110,000,000 sorted cells were examined across all samples, and a strong correlation was observed between cell number per subset and RNA yield. In the study, recently diagnosed type 1 diabetes patients and matched healthy donors were compared on the TCRB repertoires of their sorted circulating CD4+ T cell subsets.

The germline V gene gives CDR1 as MNHEY and CDR2 as SVGAGI. V is reduced by 8 bases and J by 5 bases, leaving a spacing of 9 bases between them. The CDR3, cysteine through phenylalanine, is 11 amino acids long. Kept here is only the CDR3 DNA, which spans 33 bases and is read in frame from base 1. Remarks on this clone: What antigen it recognizes has not been identified. Base-call qualities are not available, and no considerably larger clone is one nucleotide away.

The research as a whole found: PCR may preferentially amplify shorter templates, but because patient and control samples were amplified and corrected together, any resulting skew would affect both groups equally. Fewer insertions and more nucleotide deletions at VDJ recombination sites were observed in patients with type 1 diabetes, implying thymic rearrangement abnormalities. Because cDNA was sequenced instead of genomic DNA, highly expressing activated cells could be over-represented, though the groups showed no difference in activation or CD3 levels. Type 1 diabetes patients showed a moderate but significant shortening of TCRB CDR3 length in all four CD4+ subsets. Because the HLA sub-analyses included only small numbers of individuals, any influence of HLA type on TCRB rearrangement was left unresolved. The naive, central memory and regulatory TCRB repertoires appeared to resemble one another more closely among patients than among healthy donors.

Each donor gave one peripheral blood draw, about 100 mL on average, collected into heparinised tubes. A BD FACSAria II was used to sort naive, central memory, regulatory and stem cell-like memory CD4+ T cells with a panel that included CD45RO, CCR7, CD25, CD127, CD95 and CD27. A purity above 98% was achieved for all sorted populations. PBMCs were isolated immediately by Lymphoprep density gradient centrifugation and stained directly without culture. So that batch effects would be minimized, each experiment stained and sorted samples in pairs, pairing one healthy donor with one patient. The High Capacity cDNA Reverse Transcription Kit was used to reverse transcribe all of the isolated RNA, meaning that expressed TCRB transcripts were what got sequenced. Deep immunoSEQ sequencing was performed on naive, central memory and regulatory T cell samples, with an average of around 3.5 million total reads per sample. Sorted cells were lysed in RLT buffer and RNA was extracted with DNase-treated RNeasy Micro or Mini kits, depending on cell number. To prevent cross-contamination, every cell subset was processed on its own, while patient and healthy donor samples were processed together. The immunoSEQ multiplex PCR was used to amplify TCRB sequences from cDNA, generating 87-bp fragments that spanned the CDR3 region. The amplicons were sequenced using the Illumina HiSeq platform. Per the authors' processing: Synthetic template baselines were used to correct PCR bias computationally, reads within Hamming distance 2 were collapsed together, and singletons that could not be merged were discarded. Reads were aligned to IMGT to assign V, D and J genes, CDR3 length, and insertions or deletions at six rearrangement sites. Clonotype counts were normalized to sorted cell number within each subset before computing true diversity and Gini coefficients with the tcR R package. Repertoire sharing was quantified using the overlap coefficient calculated on TCRB nucleotide sequences. This is the immuneACCESS table as TCRdb keeps it, with only in-frame sequences that have V and J called. A part of the clones is gone; compared with another copy, unresolved V genes explain less than half, and the rest is unexplained. The DNA gave D and trimming, while V, J and clone size come from that table. The sample table lists roughly 150,000 clones, approximately 9% of them with a count of one. The ten largest clones capture 0.45% to 0.6% of the sample.

Here the chain combines TRBV6-5 and TRBJ1-2; TRBD1 is perhaps the D gene, given 5 matching bases. This TCR came from a woman aged 18-29 years with type 1 diabetes. The sequenced material came from central memory CD4+ T cells from blood. The CDR3 protein is CASGRGYGYTF. The bases read TGTGCCAGCGGACGGGGGTATGGCTACACCTTC.